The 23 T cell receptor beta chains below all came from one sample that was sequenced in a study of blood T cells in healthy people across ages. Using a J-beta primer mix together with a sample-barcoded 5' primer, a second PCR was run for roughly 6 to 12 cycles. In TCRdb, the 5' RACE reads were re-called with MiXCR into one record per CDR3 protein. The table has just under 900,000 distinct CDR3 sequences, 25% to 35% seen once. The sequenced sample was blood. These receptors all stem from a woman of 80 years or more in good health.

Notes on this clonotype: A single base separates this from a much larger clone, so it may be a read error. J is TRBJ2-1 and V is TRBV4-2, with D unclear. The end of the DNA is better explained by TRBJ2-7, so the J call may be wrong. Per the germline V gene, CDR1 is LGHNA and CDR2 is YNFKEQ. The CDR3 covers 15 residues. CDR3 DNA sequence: TGTGCCAGCAGCCAAGACTCTAACTCCTACAATGAGCAGTACTTC. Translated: CASSQDSNSYNEQYF.

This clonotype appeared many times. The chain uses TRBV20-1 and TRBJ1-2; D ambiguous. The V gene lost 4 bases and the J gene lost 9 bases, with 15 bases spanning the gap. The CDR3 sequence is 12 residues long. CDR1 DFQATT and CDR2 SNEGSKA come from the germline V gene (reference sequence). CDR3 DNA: TGCAGTGCTAATCGACTGCCTGATAGCTACACCTTC. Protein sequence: CSANRLPDSYTF.

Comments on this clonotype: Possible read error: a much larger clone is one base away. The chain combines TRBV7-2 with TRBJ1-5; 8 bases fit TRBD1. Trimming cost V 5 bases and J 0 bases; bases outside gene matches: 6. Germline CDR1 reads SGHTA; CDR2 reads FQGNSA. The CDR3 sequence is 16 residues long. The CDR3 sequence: CASSPQGAHSNQPQHF. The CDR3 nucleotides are TGTGCCAGCAGCCCCCAGGGGGCTCATAGCAATCAGCCCCAGCATTTT.

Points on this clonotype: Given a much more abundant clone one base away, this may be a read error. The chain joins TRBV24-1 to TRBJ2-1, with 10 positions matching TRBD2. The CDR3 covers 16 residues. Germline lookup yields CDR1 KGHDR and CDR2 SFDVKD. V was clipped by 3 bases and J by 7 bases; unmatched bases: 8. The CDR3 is CATSDGLAGDTNEQFF. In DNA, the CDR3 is TGTGCCACCAGTGATGGGCTAGCGGGAGACACGAATGAGCAGTTCTTC.

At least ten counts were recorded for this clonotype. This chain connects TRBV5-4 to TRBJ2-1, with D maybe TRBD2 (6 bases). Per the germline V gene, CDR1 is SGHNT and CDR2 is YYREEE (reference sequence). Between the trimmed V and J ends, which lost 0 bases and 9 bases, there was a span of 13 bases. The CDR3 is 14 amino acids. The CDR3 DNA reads TGTGCCAGCAGCTTGGCGGGAGTCCAGGGTGAGCAGTTCTTC. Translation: CASSLAGVQGEQFF. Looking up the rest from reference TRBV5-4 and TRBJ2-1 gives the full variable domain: ETGVTQSPTHLIKTRGQQVTLRCSSQSGHNTVSWYQQALGQGPQFIFQYYREEENGRGNFPPRFSGLQFPNYSSELNVNALELDDSALYLCASSLAGVQGEQFFGPGTRLTVL.

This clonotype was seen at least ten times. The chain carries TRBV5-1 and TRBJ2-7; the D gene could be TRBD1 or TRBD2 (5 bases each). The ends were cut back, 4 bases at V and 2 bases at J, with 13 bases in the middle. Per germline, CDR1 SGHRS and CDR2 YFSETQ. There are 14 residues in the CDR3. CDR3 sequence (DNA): TGCGCCAGCAGCGCCGGGGACGGACCCTACGAGCAGTACTTC. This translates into CASSAGDGPYEQYF.

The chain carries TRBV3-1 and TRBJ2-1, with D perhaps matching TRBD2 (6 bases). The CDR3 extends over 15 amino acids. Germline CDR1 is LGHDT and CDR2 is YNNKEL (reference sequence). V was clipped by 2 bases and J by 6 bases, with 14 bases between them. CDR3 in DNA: TGTGCCAGCAGCCAACGTGGAGGGTTTGGCAATGAGCAGTTCTTC. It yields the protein CASSQRGGFGNEQFF.

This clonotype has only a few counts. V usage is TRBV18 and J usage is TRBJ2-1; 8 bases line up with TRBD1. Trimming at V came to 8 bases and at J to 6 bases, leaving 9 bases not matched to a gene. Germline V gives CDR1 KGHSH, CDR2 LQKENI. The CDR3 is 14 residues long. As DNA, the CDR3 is TGTGCCAGCCTCGGACAGGGAAAGAGCAATGAGCAGTTCTTC. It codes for CASLGQGKSNEQFF.

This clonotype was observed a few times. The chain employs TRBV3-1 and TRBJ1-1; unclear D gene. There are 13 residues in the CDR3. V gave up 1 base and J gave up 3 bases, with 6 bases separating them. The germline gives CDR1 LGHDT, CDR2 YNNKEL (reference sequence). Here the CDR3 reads CASSQGTYTEAFF. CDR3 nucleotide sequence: TGTGCCAGCAGCCAAGGGACCTACACTGAAGCTTTCTTT.

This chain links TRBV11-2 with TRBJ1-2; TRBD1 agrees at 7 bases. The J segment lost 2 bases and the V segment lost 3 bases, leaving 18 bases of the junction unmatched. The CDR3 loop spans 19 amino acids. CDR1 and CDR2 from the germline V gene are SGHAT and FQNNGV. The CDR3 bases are TGTGCCAGCAGCTTCCCGATGGGGGGAACAGGGGCAAGAAACTATGGCTACACCTTC. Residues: CASSFPMGGTGARNYGYTF. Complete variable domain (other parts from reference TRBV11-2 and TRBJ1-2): EAGVAQSPRYKIIEKRQSVAFWCNPISGHATLYWYQQILGQGPKLLIQFQNNGVVDDSQLPKDRFSAERLKGVDSTLKIQPAKLEDSAVYLCASSFPMGGTGARNYGYTFGSGTRLTVV.

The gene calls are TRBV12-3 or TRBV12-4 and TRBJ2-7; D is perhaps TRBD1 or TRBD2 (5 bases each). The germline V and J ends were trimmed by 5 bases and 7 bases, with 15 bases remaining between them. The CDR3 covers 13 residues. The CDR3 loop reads CASSGGRYNEQYF. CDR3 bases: TGTGCCAGCAGTGGGGGACGATACAATGAGCAGTACTTC.

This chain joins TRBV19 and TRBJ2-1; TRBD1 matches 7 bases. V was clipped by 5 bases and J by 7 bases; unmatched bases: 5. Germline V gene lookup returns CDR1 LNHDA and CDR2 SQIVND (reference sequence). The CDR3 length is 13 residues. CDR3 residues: CASSYRGENEQFF. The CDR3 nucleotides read TGTGCCAGTAGTTACAGGGGAGAGAATGAGCAGTTCTTC.

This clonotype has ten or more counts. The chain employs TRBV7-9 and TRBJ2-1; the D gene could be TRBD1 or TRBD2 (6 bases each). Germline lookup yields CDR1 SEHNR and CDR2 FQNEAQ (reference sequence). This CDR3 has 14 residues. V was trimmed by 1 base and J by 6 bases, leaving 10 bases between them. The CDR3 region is CASSLGGALNEQFF. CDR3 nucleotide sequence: TGTGCCAGCAGCTTAGGGGGGGCCCTCAATGAGCAGTTCTTC.

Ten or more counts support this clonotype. The CDR3 DNA follows: TGTGCCAGCAGTGCCCAGCCGATGGCAGGCTACACCTTC. Translated: CASSAQPMAGYTF. The V gene is TRBV2, the J gene TRBJ1-2, with D unclear. The CDR3 covers 13 residues. The V gene lost 4 bases and the J gene lost 8 bases, with 14 bases spanning the gap. Germline V gene data show CDR1 as SNHLY and CDR2 as FYNNEI.

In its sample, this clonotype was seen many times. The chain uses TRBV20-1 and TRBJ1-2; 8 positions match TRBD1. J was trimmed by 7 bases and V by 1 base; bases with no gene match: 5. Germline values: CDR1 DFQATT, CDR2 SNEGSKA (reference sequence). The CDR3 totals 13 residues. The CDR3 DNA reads TGCAGTGCTAGAGCCCGGACAGGGAGTGGCTACACCTTC. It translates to CSARARTGSGYTF.

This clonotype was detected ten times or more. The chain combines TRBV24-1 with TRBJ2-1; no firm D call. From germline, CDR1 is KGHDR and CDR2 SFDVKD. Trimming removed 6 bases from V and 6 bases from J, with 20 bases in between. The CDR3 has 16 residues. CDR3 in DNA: TGTGCCACCAGTACCGGCGCAAAGATCCCCCTCAATGAGCAGTTCTTC. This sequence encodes CATSTGAKIPLNEQFF.

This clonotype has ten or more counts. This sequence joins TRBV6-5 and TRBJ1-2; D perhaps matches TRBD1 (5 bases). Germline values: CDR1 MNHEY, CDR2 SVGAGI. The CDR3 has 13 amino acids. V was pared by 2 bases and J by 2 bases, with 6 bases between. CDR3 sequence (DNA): TGTGCCAGCAGTTACCGACAGAACTATGGCTACACCTTC. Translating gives CASSYRQNYGYTF.

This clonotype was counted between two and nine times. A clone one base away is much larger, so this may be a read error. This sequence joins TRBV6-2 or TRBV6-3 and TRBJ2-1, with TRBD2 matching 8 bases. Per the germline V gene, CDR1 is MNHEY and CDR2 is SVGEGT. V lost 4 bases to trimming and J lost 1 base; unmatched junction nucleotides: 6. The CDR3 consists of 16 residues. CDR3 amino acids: CASSSSGGTSYNEQFF. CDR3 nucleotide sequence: TGTGCCAGCAGTTCCAGCGGGGGTACATCCTACAATGAGCAGTTCTTC.

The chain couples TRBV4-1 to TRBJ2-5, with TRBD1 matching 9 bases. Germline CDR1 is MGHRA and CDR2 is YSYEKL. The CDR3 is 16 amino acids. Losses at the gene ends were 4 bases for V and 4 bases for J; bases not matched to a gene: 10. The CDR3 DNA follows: TGCGCCAGCAGCCCAGCGGGACAGGGAGAAGGAGAGACCCAGTACTTC. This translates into CASSPAGQGEGETQYF.

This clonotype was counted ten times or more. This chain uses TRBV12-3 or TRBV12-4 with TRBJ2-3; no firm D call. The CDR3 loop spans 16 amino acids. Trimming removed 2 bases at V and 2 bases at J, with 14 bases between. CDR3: CASSLNGQDLTDTQYF. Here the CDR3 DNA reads TGTGCCAGCAGTTTAAATGGGCAGGACCTCACAGATACGCAGTATTTT.

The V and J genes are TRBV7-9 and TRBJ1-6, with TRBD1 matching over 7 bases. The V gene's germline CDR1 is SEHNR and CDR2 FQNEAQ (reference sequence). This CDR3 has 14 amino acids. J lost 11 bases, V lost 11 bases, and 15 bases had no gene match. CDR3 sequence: CAGTLGRGHAPLHF. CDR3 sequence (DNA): TGTGCCGGCACCCTGGGAAGGGGGCATGCACCCCTCCACTTT. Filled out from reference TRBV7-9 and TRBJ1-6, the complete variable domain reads DTGVSQNPRHKITKRGQNVTFRCDPISEHNRLYWYRQTLGQGPEFLTYFQNEAQLEKSRLLSDRFSAERPKGSFSTLEIQRTEQGDSAMYLCAGTLGRGHAPLHFGNGTRLTVT.

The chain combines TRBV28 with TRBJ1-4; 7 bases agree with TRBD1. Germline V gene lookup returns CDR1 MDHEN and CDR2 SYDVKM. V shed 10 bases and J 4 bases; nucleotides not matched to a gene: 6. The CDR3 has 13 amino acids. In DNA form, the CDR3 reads TGTGCCATCGACGACAGGGATAATGAAAAACTGTTTTTT. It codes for CAIDDRDNEKLFF.

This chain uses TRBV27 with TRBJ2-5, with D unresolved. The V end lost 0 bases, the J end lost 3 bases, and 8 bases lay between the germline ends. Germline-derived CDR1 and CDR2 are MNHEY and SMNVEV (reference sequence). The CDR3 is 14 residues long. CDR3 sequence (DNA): TGTGCCAGCAGTTTATCTTCGACGGAAGAGACCCAGTACTTC. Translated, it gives CASSLSSTEETQYF.